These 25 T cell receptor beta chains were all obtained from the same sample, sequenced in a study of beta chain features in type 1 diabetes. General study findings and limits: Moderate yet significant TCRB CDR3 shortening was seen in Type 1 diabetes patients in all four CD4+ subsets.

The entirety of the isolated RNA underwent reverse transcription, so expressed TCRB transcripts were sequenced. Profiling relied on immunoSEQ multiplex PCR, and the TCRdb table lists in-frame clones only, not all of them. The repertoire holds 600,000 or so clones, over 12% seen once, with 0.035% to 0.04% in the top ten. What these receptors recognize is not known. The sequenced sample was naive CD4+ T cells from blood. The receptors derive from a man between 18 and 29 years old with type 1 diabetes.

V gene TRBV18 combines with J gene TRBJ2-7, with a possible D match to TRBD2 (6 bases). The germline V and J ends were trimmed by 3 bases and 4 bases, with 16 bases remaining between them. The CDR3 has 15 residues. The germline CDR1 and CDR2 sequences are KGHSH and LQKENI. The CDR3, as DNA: TGTGCCAGCTCACCGACGGGAGAGGCGATGTACGAGCAGTACTTC. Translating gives CASSPTGEAMYEQYF. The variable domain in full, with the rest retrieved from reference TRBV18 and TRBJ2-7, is NAGVMQNPRHLVRRRGQEARLRCSPMKGHSHVYWYRQLPEEGLKFMVYLQKENIIDESGMPKERFSAEFPKEGPSILRIQQVVRGDSAAYFCASSPTGEAMYEQYFGPGTRLTVT.

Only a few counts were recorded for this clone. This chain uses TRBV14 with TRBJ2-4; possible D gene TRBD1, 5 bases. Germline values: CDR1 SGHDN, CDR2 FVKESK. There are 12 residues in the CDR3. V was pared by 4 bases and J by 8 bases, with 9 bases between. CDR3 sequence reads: CASSPGSYIQYF. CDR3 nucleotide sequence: TGTGCCAGCAGCCCAGGGTCTTACATTCAGTACTTC. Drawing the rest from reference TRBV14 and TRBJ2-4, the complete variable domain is EAGVTQFPSHSVIEKGQTVTLRCDPISGHDNLYWYRRVMGKEIKFLLHFVKESKQDESGMPNNRFLAERTGGTYSTLKVQPAELEDSGVYFCASSPGSYIQYFGAGTRLSVL.

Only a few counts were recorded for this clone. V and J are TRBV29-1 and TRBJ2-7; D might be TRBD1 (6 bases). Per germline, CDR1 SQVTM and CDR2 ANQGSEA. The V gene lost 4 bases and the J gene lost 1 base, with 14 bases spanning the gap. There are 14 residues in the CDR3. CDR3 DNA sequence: TGCAGCGTTGCACCTCAGGGGCTGTCCTACGAGCAGTACTTC. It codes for CSVAPQGLSYEQYF.

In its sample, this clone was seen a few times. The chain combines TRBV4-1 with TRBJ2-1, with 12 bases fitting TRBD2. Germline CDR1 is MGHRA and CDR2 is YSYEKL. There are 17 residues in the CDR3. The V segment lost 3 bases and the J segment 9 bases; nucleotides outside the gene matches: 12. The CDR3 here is CASSQGILAGGGGEQFF. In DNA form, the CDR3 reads TGCGCCAGCAGCCAGGGGATACTAGCGGGAGGTGGTGGTGAGCAGTTCTTC.

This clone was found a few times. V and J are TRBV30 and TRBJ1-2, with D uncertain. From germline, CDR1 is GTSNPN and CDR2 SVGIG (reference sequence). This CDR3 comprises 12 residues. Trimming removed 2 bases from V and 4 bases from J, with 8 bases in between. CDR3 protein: CAWSTGPYGYTF. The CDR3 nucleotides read TGTGCCTGGAGTACCGGGCCCTATGGCTACACCTTC.

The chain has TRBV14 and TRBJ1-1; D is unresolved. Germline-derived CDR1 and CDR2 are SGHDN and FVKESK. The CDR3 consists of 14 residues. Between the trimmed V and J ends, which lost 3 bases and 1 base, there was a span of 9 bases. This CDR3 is CASSQRGRNTEAFF. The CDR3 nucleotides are TGTGCCAGCAGCCAGAGAGGCCGGAACACTGAAGCTTTCTTT.

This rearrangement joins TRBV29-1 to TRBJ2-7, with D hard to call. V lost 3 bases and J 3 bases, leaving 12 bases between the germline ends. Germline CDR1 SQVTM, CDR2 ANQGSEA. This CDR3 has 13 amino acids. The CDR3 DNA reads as TGCAGCGTTGAGGTGGGTTATGGCTACGAGCAGTACTTC. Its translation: CSVEVGYGYEQYF.

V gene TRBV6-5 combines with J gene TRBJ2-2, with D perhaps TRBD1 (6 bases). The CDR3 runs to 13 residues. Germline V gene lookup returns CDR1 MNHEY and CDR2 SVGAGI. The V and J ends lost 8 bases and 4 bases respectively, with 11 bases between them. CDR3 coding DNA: TGTGCCAGCGGCAGGGGTCGCACCGGGGAGCTGTTTTTT. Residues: CASGRGRTGELFF.

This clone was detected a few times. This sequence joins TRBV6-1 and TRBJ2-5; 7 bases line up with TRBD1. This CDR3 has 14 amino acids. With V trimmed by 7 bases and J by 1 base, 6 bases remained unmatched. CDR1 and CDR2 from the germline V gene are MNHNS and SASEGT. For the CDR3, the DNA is TGTGCCAGCATCCCCGGGACAGCCCAAGAGACCCAGTACTTC. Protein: CASIPGTAQETQYF.

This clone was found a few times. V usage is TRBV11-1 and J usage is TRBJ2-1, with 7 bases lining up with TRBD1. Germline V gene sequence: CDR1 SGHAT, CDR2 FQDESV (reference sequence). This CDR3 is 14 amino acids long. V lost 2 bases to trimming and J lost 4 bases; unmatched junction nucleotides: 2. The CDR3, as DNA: TGTGCCAGCAGCTTACAACAGGGGTACAATGAGCAGTTCTTC. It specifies CASSLQQGYNEQFF.

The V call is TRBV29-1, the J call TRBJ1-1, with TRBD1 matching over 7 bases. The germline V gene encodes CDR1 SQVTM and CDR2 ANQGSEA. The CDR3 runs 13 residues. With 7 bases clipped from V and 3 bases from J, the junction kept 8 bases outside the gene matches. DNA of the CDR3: TGCAGCGCGGGGACAGATTCGTACACTGAAGCTTTCTTT. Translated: CSAGTDSYTEAFF.

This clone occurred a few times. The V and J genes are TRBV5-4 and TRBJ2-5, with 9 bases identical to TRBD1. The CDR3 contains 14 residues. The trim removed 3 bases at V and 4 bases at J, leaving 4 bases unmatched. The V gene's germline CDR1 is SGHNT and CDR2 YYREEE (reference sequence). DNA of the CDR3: TGTGCCAGCAGCTCGGGACAGGGAGGAGAGACCCAGTACTTC. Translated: CASSSGQGGETQYF.

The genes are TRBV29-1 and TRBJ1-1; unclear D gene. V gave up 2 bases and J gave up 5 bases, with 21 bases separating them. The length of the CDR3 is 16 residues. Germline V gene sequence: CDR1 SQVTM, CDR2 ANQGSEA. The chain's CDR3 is CSVEFLRGFEWTEAFF. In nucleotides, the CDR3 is TGCAGCGTTGAATTCCTCCGAGGGTTTGAGTGGACTGAAGCTTTCTTT.

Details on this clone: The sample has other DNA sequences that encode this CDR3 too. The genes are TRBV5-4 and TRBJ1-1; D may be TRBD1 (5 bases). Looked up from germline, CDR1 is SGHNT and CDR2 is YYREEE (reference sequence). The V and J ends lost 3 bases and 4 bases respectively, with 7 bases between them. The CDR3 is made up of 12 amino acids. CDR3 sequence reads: CASSYDSTEAFF. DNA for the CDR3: TGTGCCAGCAGCTACGACAGCACTGAAGCTTTCTTT.

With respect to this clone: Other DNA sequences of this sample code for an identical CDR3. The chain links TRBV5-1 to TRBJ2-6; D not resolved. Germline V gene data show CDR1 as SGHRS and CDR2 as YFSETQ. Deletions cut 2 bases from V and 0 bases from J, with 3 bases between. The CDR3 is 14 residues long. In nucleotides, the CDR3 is TGCGCCAGCAGCTTATTCTCTGGGGCCAACGTCCTGACTTTC. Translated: CASSLFSGANVLTF.

CDR3 protein: CASSPDTPDRGYEQYF. The CDR3 DNA follows: TGTGCCAGCAGCCCCGACACTCCCGACAGGGGGTACGAGCAGTACTTC. The V gene is TRBV27, the J gene TRBJ2-7; 9 bases match TRBD1. The CDR3 runs 16 residues. V shed 6 bases and J 4 bases; nucleotides not matched to a gene: 13. Germline V lookup: CDR1 MNHEY, CDR2 SMNVEV (reference sequence).

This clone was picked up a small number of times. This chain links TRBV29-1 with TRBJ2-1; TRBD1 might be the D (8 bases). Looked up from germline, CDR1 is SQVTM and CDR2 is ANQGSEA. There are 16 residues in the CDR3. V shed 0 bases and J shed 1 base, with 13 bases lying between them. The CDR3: CSVEDNRGGSYNEQFF. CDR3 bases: TGCAGCGTTGAAGACAACAGGGGGGGATCCTACAATGAGCAGTTCTTC.

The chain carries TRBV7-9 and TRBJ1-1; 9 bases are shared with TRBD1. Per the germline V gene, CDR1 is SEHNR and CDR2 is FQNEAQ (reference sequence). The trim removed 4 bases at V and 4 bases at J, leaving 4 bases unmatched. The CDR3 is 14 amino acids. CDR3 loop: CASSSGDRVTEAFF. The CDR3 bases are TGTGCCAGCAGCTCGGGGGACAGGGTCACTGAAGCTTTCTTT.

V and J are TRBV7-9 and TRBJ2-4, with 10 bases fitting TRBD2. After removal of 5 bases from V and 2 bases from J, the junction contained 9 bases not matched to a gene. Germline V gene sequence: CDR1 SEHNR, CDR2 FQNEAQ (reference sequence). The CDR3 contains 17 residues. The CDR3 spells CASSPLGLADTKNIQYF. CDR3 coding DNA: TGTGCCAGCAGCCCCCTCGGACTAGCGGATACCAAAAACATTCAGTACTTC.

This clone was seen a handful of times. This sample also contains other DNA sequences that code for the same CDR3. This CDR3 is CASSQTGYEQYF. The CDR3 nucleotides are TGTGCCAGCAGTCAAACAGGGTACGAGCAGTACTTC. The V and J genes are TRBV28 and TRBJ2-7, with D tentatively TRBD1 (6 bases). In germline, CDR1 is MDHEN, CDR2 SYDVKM. This CDR3 has 12 residues. The V gene lost 5 bases and the J gene lost 4 bases, with 9 bases spanning the gap.

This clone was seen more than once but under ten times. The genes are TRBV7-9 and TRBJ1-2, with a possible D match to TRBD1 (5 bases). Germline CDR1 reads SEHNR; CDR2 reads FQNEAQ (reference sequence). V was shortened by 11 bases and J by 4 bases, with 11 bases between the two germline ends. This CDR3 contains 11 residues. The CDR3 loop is CAGGELYGYTF. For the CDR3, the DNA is TGTGCCGGGGGGGAACTCTATGGCTACACCTTC. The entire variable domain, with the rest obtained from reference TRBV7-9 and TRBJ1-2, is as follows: DTGVSQNPRHKITKRGQNVTFRCDPISEHNRLYWYRQTLGQGPEFLTYFQNEAQLEKSRLLSDRFSAERPKGSFSTLEIQRTEQGDSAMYLCAGGELYGYTFGSGTRLTVV.

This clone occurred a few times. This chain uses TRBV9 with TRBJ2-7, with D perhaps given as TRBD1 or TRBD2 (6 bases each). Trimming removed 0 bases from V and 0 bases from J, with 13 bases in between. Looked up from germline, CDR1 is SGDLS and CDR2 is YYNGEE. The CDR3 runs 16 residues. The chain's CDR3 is CASSVGGGTRSYEQYF. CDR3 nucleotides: TGTGCCAGCAGCGTAGGGGGCGGGACACGCTCCTACGAGCAGTACTTC.

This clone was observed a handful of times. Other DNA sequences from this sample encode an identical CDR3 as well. This CDR3 reads CSVEGLGEKLFF. CDR3 nucleotides: TGCAGCGTTGAAGGACTGGGTGAAAAACTGTTTTTT. The chain combines TRBV29-1 with TRBJ1-4; the D is unclear. CDR1 is SQVTM, CDR2 ANQGSEA, per germline. V was trimmed by 1 base and J by 7 bases, leaving 7 bases between them. CDR3 length: 12 amino acids.

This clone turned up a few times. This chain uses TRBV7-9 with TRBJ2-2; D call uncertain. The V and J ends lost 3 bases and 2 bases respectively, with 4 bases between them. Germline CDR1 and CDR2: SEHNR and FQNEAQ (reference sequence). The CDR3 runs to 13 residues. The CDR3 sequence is CASSFGNTGELFF. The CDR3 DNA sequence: TGTGCCAGCAGCTTCGGAAACACCGGGGAGCTGTTTTTT.

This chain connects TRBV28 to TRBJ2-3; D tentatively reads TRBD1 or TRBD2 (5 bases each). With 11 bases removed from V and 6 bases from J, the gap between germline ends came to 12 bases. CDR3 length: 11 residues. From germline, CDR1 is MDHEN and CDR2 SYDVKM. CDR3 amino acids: CASGPLDTQYF. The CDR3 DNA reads TGTGCCTCGGGGCCCTTGGATACGCAGTATTTT.